This is a list of T cell receptor beta chains from one sample in a study of blood T cells in healthy people across ages. Each CDR3 protein gets one entry after TCRdb re-called the 5' RACE reads with MiXCR. The table includes around 800,000 distinct CDR3 sequences, more than 35% detected once. Sequencing input: blood. The source is an elderly man in good health. CDR3s include the opening cysteine and the closing phenylalanine or tryptophan. Each record gives: J gene, D gene, V gene, CDR3 protein. The D gene is left open where the match is weak.

TRBJ1-2 . TRBV5-6 CASNQDNGGYGYTF
TRBJ2-7 . TRBV20-1 CSAKAETEYEQYF
TRBJ2-5 . TRBV7-2 CASSPESSEQYF
TRBJ2-5 . TRBV5-1 CASSSDRPPGYF
TRBJ2-3 TRBD2 TRBV20-1 CSARDRAGRSDTQYF
TRBJ2-1 . TRBV27 CASSYLGGTTREQFF
TRBJ2-7 TRBD2 TRBV12-3/TRBV12-4 CTSSLSGRYPYEQYF
TRBJ1-1 TRBD1 TRBV27 CASSLGQGENTEAFF
TRBJ2-5 TRBD2 TRBV5-1 CASSSGTSGSKETQYF
TRBJ1-6 TRBD1 TRBV13 CASSRKDRDGWDSPLHF
TRBJ2-3 . TRBV12-3/TRBV12-4 CASSFTDAQYF
TRBJ2-1 TRBD1 TRBV5-4 CASSLGLTSAGTGEQFF
TRBJ2-5 TRBD2 TRBV20-1 CSARDPGLAGDWETQYF
TRBJ2-1 TRBD1 TRBV5-8 CATQTGTGAVLFNEQFF
. TRBD2 TRBV11-2 CASSLEGLAVIVETQYF
TRBJ2-5 . TRBV29-1 CSVAQREARSETQYF
TRBJ2-1 . TRBV9 CASSVGEDYNEQFF
TRBJ2-7 TRBD2 TRBV7-2 CASSYTSAAYGQYF
TRBJ2-3 TRBD2 TRBV20-1 CSAGRLAAGTDTQYF
TRBJ1-1 . TRBV7-2 CASSLLGEAFF
TRBJ1-6 . TRBV27 CASSRGGGSPLHF
TRBJ1-5 . TRBV6-5 CASSVRGNQPQHF
TRBJ2-7 . TRBV7-3 CASSPYGGYEQYF
TRBJ2-1 TRBD2 TRBV5-1 CASSLLGLGEPAYNEQFF
TRBJ2-7 TRBD1 TRBV20-1 CSDDRAPYEQYF
TRBJ2-3 TRBD2 TRBV20-1 CSARQTSGSFTDTQYF
TRBJ1-4 . TRBV7-6 CASSLSITSTRELFF
TRBJ2-5 TRBD2 TRBV27 CASSSSGSSETQYF
TRBJ2-1 TRBD2 TRBV6-4 CASSPLGLASYNEQFF
TRBJ2-2 . TRBV21-1 CASSKVAASGSDGELFF
TRBJ2-2 . TRBV7-2 CASSLAAGNTGELFF
TRBJ2-5 TRBD1 TRBV6-2/TRBV6-3 CASSYDRAQGETQYF
TRBJ1-5 . TRBV4-3 CASSHGADQPQHF
TRBJ2-2 TRBD2 TRBV25-1 CASKTSGTGELFF
TRBJ2-3 TRBD2 TRBV7-2 CASSSGLAGLTDTQYF
TRBJ2-1 TRBD1 TRBV15 CATSRGPSGQGAREQFF
TRBJ2-1 TRBD2 TRBV7-2 CASSSPRTSGRPYSYNEQFF
TRBJ1-1 TRBD1 TRBV7-9 CASSLGQGRSTEAFF
TRBJ1-5 . TRBV12-3/TRBV12-4 CASSPAGWGNQPQHF
. TRBD1 TRBV7-8 CASRTRDSSYNEQYF
TRBJ1-5 TRBD1 TRBV2 CASSRTGGQNQPQHF
. . TRBV12-3/TRBV12-4 CASSPQGYGYNEQYF
. TRBD1 TRBV7-9 CASSFAGGTLSYEQYF
TRBJ2-7 TRBD1 TRBV12-3/TRBV12-4 CASSFGQGRAYEQYF